Below, 19 T cell receptor beta chains from the same sample are listed, as sequenced in a study of cytomegalovirus exposure and HLA in healthy donors. PCR primers comprised 60 Vbeta and 13 Jbeta primers. The assay was immunoSEQ multiplex PCR, and TCRdb's table has in-frame clones only and misses some. There are 75,000 to 95,000 clones in the sample; 75% to 80% occur only once, and around 4.3% lies in the top ten. The sample taken for sequencing was PBMCs. These receptors originate from a woman between 35 and 50 years old in good health and CMV-seropositive.

The V call is TRBV7-6, the J call TRBJ2-5; possible D gene TRBD1, 6 bases. The V gene's germline CDR1 is SGHVS and CDR2 FNYEAQ. Trimming removed 0 bases at V and 4 bases at J, with 9 bases between. The CDR3 is made up of 14 amino acids. The CDR3 is CASSLAGTRETQYF. CDR3 in DNA: TGTGCCAGCAGCTTAGCGGGGACAAGAGAGACCCAGTACTTC. The variable domain in full, completed from reference TRBV7-6 and TRBJ2-5, reads GAGVSQSPRYKVTKRGQDVALRCDPISGHVSLYWYRQALGQGPEFLTYFNYEAQQDKSGLPNDRFSAERPEGSISTLTIQRTEQRDSAMYRCASSLAGTRETQYFGPGTRLLVL.

This chain links TRBV7-3 with TRBJ2-1; TRBD2 matches 8 bases. CDR1 is SGHTA and CDR2 is FQGTGA in the germline V gene. CDR3 size: 20 residues. With 1 base clipped from V and 6 bases from J, the junction kept 20 bases outside the gene matches. This chain's CDR3 is CASSLRPQDGRAGMRNEQFF. The CDR3 coding sequence is TGTGCCAGCAGCTTAAGGCCTCAAGACGGGAGGGCCGGAATGCGCAATGAGCAGTTCTTC.

This clone occurred a few times. The rearrangement links TRBV4-3 to TRBJ1-3; 8 bases map to TRBD1. J lost 0 bases, V lost 3 bases, and 7 bases had no gene match. This CDR3 is built from 17 residues. Germline CDR1 reads LGHNA; CDR2 reads YSLEER. The CDR3 protein is CASSQRGQDISGNTIYF. CDR3 in DNA: TGCGCCAGCAGCCAGAGGGGACAGGACATCTCTGGAAACACCATATATTTT.

The chain links TRBV19 to TRBJ2-1; 14 positions agree with TRBD2. With V trimmed by 5 bases and J by 6 bases, 15 bases remained unmatched. This CDR3 is 19 amino acids long. CDR1 and CDR2 (germline): LNHDA, SQIVND (reference sequence). The CDR3 region has the DNA TGTGCCAGTAGTCCCCGACTAGCGGGAGGGCCGCAGTACCCCAATGAGCAGTTCTTC. Translation: CASSPRLAGGPQYPNEQFF.

This clone was seen more than once but under ten times. The V and J genes are TRBV5-4 and TRBJ2-7; 8 bases agree with TRBD1. The germline V gene has CDR1 SGHNT and CDR2 YYREEE (reference sequence). The CDR3 is 14 residues long. With V trimmed by 4 bases and J by 3 bases, 6 bases remained unmatched. The CDR3 is CASSHGTGVYEQYF. The CDR3 DNA is TGTGCCAGCAGCCACGGGACAGGAGTCTACGAGCAGTACTTC. Full variable domain (remainder filled in from reference TRBV5-4 and TRBJ2-7): ETGVTQSPTHLIKTRGQQVTLRCSSQSGHNTVSWYQQALGQGPQFIFQYYREEENGRGNFPPRFSGLQFPNYSSELNVNALELDDSALYLCASSHGTGVYEQYFGPGTRLTVT.

V gene TRBV10-3 combines with J gene TRBJ2-7; a weak D match, TRBD2 (6 bases). The CDR3 extends over 14 amino acids. The V end was cut by 11 bases, the J end by 1 base, with 18 bases between. Germline assignment: CDR1 ENHRY and CDR2 SYGVKD. CDR3 DNA: TGTGCCTCCTCGGAGGGCCCAGGATCCTACGAGCAGTACTTC. Translated, it gives CASSEGPGSYEQYF.

The chain couples TRBV6-5 to TRBJ2-1; unclear D gene. V was trimmed by 0 bases and J by 8 bases, leaving 11 bases between them. Germline V gene sequence: CDR1 MNHEY, CDR2 SVGAGI. The CDR3 extends over 14 amino acids. Here the CDR3 DNA reads TGTGCCAGCAGTTACTCGAACGAGTACCATGAGCAGTTCTTC. Its translation is CASSYSNEYHEQFF.

V is TRBV5-1 and J is TRBJ2-3; 9 bases fit TRBD1. CDR1 and CDR2 (germline): SGHRS, YFSETQ. The trim removed 2 bases at V and 3 bases at J, leaving 1 base unmatched. The CDR3 length is 14 residues. CDR3 amino acids: CASSFGQGTDTQYF. CDR3 coding DNA: TGCGCCAGCAGCTTTGGACAGGGGACAGATACGCAGTATTTT. The full variable domain, its missing parts supplied by reference TRBV5-1 and TRBJ2-3, is KAGVTQTPRYLIKTRGQQVTLSCSPISGHRSVSWYQQTPGQGLQFLFEYFSETQRNKGNFPGRFSGRQFSNSRSEMNVSTLELGDSALYLCASSFGQGTDTQYFGPGTRLTVL.

This clone was picked up a small number of times. The chain couples TRBV28 to TRBJ1-2; 7 bases line up with TRBD1. Germline V gene lookup returns CDR1 MDHEN and CDR2 SYDVKM. Unmatched junction bases numbered 12, after V lost 5 bases and J lost 3 bases. The CDR3 runs 16 residues. CDR3 region: CASSSPPRGLDYGYTF. The CDR3 nucleotides are TGTGCCAGCAGTAGCCCACCGAGGGGGCTGGACTATGGCTACACCTTC.

The chain recombines TRBV10-3 with TRBJ2-3; D may be TRBD1 (7 bases). The CDR3 loop spans 17 amino acids. The V gene's germline CDR1 is ENHRY and CDR2 SYGVKD. Trimming left V 11 bases short and J 3 bases short, with 27 bases between. The CDR3, as DNA: TGTGCCCGGATCCAGGGGGACCAGGCTGCGGGGACAGATACGCAGTATTTT. It encodes CARIQGDQAAGTDTQYF.

This rearrangement joins TRBV19 to TRBJ2-3, with D unresolved. The germline gives CDR1 LNHDA, CDR2 SQIVND (reference sequence). Trimming stripped 3 bases from V and 5 bases from J, with 9 bases between. The length of the CDR3 is 13 residues. CDR3 coding DNA: TGTGCCAGTAGTATGAAGCCTCGAGATACGCAGTATTTT. The encoded protein is CASSMKPRDTQYF. The full variable domain, its missing parts supplied by reference TRBV19 and TRBJ2-3, is DGGITQSPKYLFRKEGQNVTLSCEQNLNHDAMYWYRQDPGQGLRLIYYSQIVNDFQKGDIAEGYSVSREKKESFPLTVTSAQKNPTAFYLCASSMKPRDTQYFGPGTRLTVL.

The table lists this clone with a few counts. This sequence joins TRBV6-5 and TRBJ2-7; TRBD2 matches 8 bases. V lost 5 bases and J lost 0; bases outside the gene matches: 3. Germline CDR1 and CDR2: MNHEY and SVGAGI. The CDR3 is made up of 14 amino acids. In DNA, the CDR3 is TGTGCCAGCAGTCAAAGCGGGAGCTCCTACGAGCAGTACTTC. Amino acid sequence: CASSQSGSSYEQYF.

J is TRBJ2-5 and V is TRBV7-2, with D possibly TRBD1 on 8 matching bases. Germline values: CDR1 SGHTA, CDR2 FQGNSA. Trimming shortened V by 1 base and J by 11 bases, and 17 bases separated the two germline ends. CDR3 length: 14 amino acids. CDR3 bases: TGTGCCAGCAGCTTAGAGTTCAGGGGGCGGGAGCAGTACTTC. Translated: CASSLEFRGREQYF.

This chain joins TRBV5-1 and TRBJ2-5; possibly TRBD1 for D (7 bases). Germline V lookup: CDR1 SGHRS, CDR2 YFSETQ. The CDR3 length is 16 residues. V lost 0 bases and J 1 base, leaving 13 bases between the germline ends. Written as DNA, the CDR3 is TGCGCCAGCAGCTTGGTGGCAGGGGGGACCCAAGAGACCCAGTACTTC. Its protein product is CASSLVAGGTQETQYF. The whole variable domain, filled in from reference TRBV5-1 and TRBJ2-5, reads KAGVTQTPRYLIKTRGQQVTLSCSPISGHRSVSWYQQTPGQGLQFLFEYFSETQRNKGNFPGRFSGRQFSNSRSEMNVSTLELGDSALYLCASSLVAGGTQETQYFGPGTRLLVL.

The table lists this clone with a few counts. The chain has TRBV9 and TRBJ2-4; 9 nucleotides line up with TRBD1. The CDR3 has 14 amino acids. After removal of 4 bases from V and 7 bases from J, the junction contained 6 bases not matched to a gene. Germline V gene lookup returns CDR1 SGDLS and CDR2 YYNGEE. The CDR3: CASSPWTGDNIQYF. The CDR3 bases are TGTGCCAGCAGCCCTTGGACAGGGGATAACATTCAGTACTTC. Looking up the rest from reference TRBV9 and TRBJ2-4 gives the full variable domain: DSGVTQTPKHLITATGQRVTLRCSPRSGDLSVYWYQQSLDQGLQFLIQYYNGEERAKGNILERFSAQQFPDLHSELNLSSLELGDSALYFCASSPWTGDNIQYFGAGTRLSVL.

This rearrangement joins TRBV11-3 to TRBJ2-5; 7 positions agree with TRBD2. Germline V gives CDR1 SGHNT, CDR2 YENEEA. CDR3 length: 14 residues. Trimming at V came to 5 bases and at J to 2 bases, leaving 5 bases not matched to a gene. CDR3 coding DNA: TGTGCCAGCAGCCCAGCGGGAATTCAAGAGACCCAGTACTTC. As protein: CASSPAGIQETQYF.

The gene calls are TRBV5-4 and TRBJ2-7; D perhaps matches TRBD2 (5 bases). V was clipped by 0 bases and J by 3 bases, with 7 bases between them. This CDR3 spans 13 amino acids. The germline gives CDR1 SGHNT, CDR2 YYREEE (reference sequence). The CDR3 region has the DNA TGTGCCAGCAGCTTGGGAGGGAACTACGAGCAGTACTTC. It translates to CASSLGGNYEQYF.

This chain uses TRBV6-5 with TRBJ2-7, with 9 bases aligning to TRBD1. CDR3 length equals 15 residues. CDR1 MNHEY and CDR2 SVGAGI come from the germline V gene. V lost 3 bases and J lost 4; bases outside the gene matches: 7. In nucleotides, the CDR3 is TGTGCCAGCAGTTATTCGGGGACAGGGATGTACGAGCAGTACTTC. This codes for CASSYSGTGMYEQYF.

This rearrangement joins TRBV4-2 to TRBJ2-1; TRBD2 agrees at 13 bases. J was trimmed by 1 base and V by 1 base; bases with no gene match: 10. The CDR3 is 20 residues long. Germline lookup yields CDR1 LGHNA and CDR2 YNFKEQ. This CDR3 is CASSQVKLAGGPGSYNEQFF. The CDR3, as DNA: TGTGCCAGCAGCCAAGTTAAACTAGCGGGAGGGCCTGGATCCTACAATGAGCAGTTCTTC.